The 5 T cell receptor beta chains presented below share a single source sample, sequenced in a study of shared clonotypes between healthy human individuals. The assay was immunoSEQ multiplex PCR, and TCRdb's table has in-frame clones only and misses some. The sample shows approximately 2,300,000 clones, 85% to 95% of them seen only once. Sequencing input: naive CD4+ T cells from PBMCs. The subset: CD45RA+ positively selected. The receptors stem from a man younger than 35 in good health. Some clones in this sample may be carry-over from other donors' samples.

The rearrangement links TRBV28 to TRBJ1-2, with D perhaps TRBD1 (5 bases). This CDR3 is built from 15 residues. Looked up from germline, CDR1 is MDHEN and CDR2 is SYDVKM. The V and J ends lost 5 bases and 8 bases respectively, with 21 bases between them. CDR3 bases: TGTGCCAGCAGTATTAACCCCGGGACGGCGCCCGGCTACACCTTC. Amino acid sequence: CASSINPGTAPGYTF.

As DNA, the CDR3 is TGTGCCAGCAGCGTCTCCCCCCCAGGAAAAGGTCAAGAGACCCAGTACTTC. This gives the protein CASSVSPPGKGQETQYF. The chain carries TRBV11-1 and TRBJ2-5; D gene uncertain. This CDR3 is built from 17 residues. Germline V gives CDR1 SGHAT, CDR2 FQDESV (reference sequence). V was clipped by 5 bases and J by 2 bases, with 21 bases between them. Drawing the rest from reference TRBV11-1 and TRBJ2-5, the complete variable domain is EAEVAQSPRYKITEKSQAVAFWCDPISGHATLYWYRQILGQGPELLVQFQDESVVDDSQLPKDRFSAERLKGVDSTLKIQPAELGDSAMYLCASSVSPPGKGQETQYFGPGTRLLVL.

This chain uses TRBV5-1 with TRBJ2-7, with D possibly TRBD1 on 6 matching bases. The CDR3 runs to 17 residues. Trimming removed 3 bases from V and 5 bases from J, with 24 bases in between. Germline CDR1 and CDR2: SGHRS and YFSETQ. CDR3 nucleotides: TGCGCCAGCAGCTCTTCACTCGGGACCAGGGGTATACACGAGCAGTACTTC. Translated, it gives CASSSSLGTRGIHEQYF.

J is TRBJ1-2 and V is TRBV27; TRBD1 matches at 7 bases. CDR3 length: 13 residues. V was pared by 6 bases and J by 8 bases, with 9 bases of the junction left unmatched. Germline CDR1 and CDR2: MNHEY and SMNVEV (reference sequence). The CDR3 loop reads CASRVTGARGYTF. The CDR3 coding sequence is TGTGCCAGCAGGGTAACAGGGGCGAGGGGCTACACCTTC.

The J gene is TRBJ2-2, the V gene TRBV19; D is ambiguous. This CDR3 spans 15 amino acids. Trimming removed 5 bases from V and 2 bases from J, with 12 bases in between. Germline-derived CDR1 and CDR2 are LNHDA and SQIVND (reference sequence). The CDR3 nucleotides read TGTGCCAGTAGTTCTCAGAAGGCAAACACCGGGGAGCTGTTTTTT. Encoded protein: CASSSQKANTGELFF.